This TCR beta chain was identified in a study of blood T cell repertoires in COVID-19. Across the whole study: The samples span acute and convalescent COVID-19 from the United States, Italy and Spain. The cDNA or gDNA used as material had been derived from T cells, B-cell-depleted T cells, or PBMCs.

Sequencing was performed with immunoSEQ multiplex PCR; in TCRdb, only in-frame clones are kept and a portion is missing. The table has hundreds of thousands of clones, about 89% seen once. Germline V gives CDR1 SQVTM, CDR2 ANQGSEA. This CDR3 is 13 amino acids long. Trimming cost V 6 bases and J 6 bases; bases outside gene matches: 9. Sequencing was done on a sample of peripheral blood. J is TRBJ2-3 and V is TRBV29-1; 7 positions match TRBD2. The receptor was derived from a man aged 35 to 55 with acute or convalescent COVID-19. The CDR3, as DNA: TGCAGCGTCGAGGGCGGGAGTTCGGATACGCAGTATTTT. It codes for CSVEGGSSDTQYF.